The clone carrying this T cell receptor beta chain was found a few times. The antigen is not known. This entry comes from a study of CD8 T cells in ankylosing spondylitis. The germline V and J ends were trimmed by 8 bases and 4 bases, with 24 bases remaining between them. Germline CDR1 reads SGHRS; CDR2 reads YFSETQ. The CDR3 totals 16 residues. Each TCR beta library was made by quantitative 5'-RACE that incorporated molecular barcodes. From the 5' RACE reads, TCRdb called clonotypes with MiXCR, one entry per CDR3 protein. The sample gives hundreds of thousands of distinct CDR3 sequences, more than 9% of which show up once; about a fifth is in the top ten. Notes on the study in general: Disease-linked clones reportedly concentrated significantly in matched ankylosing spondylitis synovial fluid. A subset of motif variants has previously been described in the synovial fluid and blood of reactive arthritis.

What was sequenced was blood, either unsorted or a sorted T cell fraction (not recorded which). This chain uses TRBV5-1 with TRBJ1-1, with D possibly TRBD1 on 5 matching bases. This TCR was recovered from a male donor with ankylosing spondylitis or in good health (not recorded which). The CDR3 region is CASREGVDGKGTEAFF. The CDR3 bases are TGCGCCAGTAGGGAAGGGGTTGACGGCAAGGGCACTGAAGCTTTCTTT. Full variable domain (missing parts from reference TRBV5-1 and TRBJ1-1): KAGVTQTPRYLIKTRGQQVTLSCSPISGHRSVSWYQQTPGQGLQFLFEYFSETQRNKGNFPGRFSGRQFSNSRSEMNVSTLELGDSALYLCASREGVDGKGTEAFFGQGTRLTVV.